Here is one T cell receptor (beta chain) with its context. What it binds is unknown. Libraries were prepared by immunoSEQ multiplex PCR; TCRdb keeps only in-frame clonotypes and omits some of them. The data show around 120,000 clones, roughly 90% seen once. This specimen comes from a study of T cell responses to AZD1222 COVID-19 vaccine. Study as a whole: Some second doses came at about 4 weeks and others at about 12 weeks; these were pooled.

From germline, CDR1 is MGHRA and CDR2 YSYEKL. The CDR3 contains 17 residues. V was pared by 2 bases and J by 5 bases, with 19 bases between. Findings and caveats of the study: Breadth and depth of Spike-specific TCRs rose after two AZD1222 doses. No day 14 peak samples; only post-peak repertoires were characterized. Donors were mostly white British, more females; clonal diversity possibly underestimated.

The sequences come from peripheral blood, collected on day 0 of AZD1222 vaccination. The V gene is TRBV4-1, the J gene TRBJ2-1; D may match TRBD1 or TRBD2 (7 bases each). This receptor was identified in an adult in good health. Here the CDR3 DNA reads TGCGCCAGCAGCCAATTACGAGGGGAGGGGGCCCACAATGAGCAGTTCTTC. It yields the protein CASSQLRGEGAHNEQFF.